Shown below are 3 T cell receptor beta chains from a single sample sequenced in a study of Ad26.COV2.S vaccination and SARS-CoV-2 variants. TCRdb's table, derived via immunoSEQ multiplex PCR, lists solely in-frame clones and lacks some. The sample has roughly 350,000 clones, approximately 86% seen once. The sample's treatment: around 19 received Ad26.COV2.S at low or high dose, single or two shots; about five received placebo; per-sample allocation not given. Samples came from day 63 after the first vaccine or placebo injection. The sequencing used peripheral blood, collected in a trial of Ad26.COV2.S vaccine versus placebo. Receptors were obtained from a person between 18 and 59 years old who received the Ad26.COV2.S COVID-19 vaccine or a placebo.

The CDR3 bases are TGTGCCACCAGTGGCCCGCGGGAGGGCAGGTATGAGCAGTTCTTC. Translation gives CATSGPREGRYEQFF. This sequence joins TRBV24-1 and TRBJ2-1, with 9 bases that match TRBD2. V lost 5 bases and J lost 8; bases outside the gene matches: 9. The CDR3 runs to 15 residues. From germline, CDR1 is KGHDR and CDR2 SFDVKD.

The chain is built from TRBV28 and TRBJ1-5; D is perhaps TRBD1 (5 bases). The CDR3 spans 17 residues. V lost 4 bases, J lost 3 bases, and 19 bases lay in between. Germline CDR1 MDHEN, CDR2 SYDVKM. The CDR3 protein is CASSYTGVRWANQPQHF. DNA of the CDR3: TGTGCCAGCAGTTACACAGGAGTAAGGTGGGCCAATCAGCCCCAGCATTTT.

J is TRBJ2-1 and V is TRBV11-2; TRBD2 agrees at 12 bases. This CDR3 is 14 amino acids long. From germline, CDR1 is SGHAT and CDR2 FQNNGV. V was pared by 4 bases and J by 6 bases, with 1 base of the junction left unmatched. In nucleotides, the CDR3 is TGTGCCAGCAGCTCGACTAGCGGGGGCAATGAGCAGTTCTTC. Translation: CASSSTSGGNEQFF.